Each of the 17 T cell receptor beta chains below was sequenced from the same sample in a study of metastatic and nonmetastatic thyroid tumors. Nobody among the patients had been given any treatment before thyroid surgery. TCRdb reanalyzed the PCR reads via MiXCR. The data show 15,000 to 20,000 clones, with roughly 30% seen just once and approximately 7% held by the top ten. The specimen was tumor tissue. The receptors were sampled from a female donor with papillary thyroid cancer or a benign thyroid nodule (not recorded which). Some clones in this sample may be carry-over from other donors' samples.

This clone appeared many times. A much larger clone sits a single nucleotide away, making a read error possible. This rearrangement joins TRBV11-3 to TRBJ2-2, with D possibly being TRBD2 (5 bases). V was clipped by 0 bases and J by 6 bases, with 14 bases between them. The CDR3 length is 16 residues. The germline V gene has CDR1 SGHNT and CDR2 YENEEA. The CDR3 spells CASSLDSGGYAGELFF. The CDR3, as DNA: TGTGCCAGCAGCTTAGATTCCGGAGGATACGCCGGGGAGCTGTTTTTT.

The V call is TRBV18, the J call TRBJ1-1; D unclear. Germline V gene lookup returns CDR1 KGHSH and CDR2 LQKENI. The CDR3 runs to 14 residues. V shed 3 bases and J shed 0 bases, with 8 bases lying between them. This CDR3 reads CASSPATMNTEAFF. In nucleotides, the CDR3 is TGTGCCAGCTCACCGGCGACGATGAACACTGAAGCTTTCTTT.

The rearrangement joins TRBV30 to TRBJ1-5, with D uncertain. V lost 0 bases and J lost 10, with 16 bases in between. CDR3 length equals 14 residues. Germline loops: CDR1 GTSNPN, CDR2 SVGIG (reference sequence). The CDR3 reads CAWSVMFSGNPQHF. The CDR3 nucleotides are TGTGCCTGGAGTGTAATGTTTTCCGGGAACCCCCAGCATTTT.

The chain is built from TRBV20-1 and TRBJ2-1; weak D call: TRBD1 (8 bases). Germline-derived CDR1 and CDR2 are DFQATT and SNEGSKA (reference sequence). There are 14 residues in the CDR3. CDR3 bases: TGCAGCCTCAACAGGGGGGGCTCCTACAATGAGCAGTTCTTC. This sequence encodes CSLNRGGSYNEQFF.

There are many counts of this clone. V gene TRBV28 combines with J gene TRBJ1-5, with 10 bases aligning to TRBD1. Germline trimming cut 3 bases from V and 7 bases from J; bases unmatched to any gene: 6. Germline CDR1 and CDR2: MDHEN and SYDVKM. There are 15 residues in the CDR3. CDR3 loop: CASSFDRGQKQPQHF. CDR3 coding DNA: TGTGCCAGCAGTTTCGACAGGGGGCAAAAGCAGCCCCAGCATTTT.

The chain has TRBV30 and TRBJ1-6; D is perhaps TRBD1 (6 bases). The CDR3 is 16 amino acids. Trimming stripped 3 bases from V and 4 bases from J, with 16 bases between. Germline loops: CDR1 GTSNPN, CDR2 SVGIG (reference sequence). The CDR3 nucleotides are TGTGCCTGGAGCGACCGGACAGCCCTATATAATTCACCCCTCCACTTT. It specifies CAWSDRTALYNSPLHF. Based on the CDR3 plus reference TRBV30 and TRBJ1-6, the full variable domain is SQTIHQWPATLVQPVGSPLSLECTVEGTSNPNLYWYRQAAGRGLQLLFYSVGIGQISSEVPQNLSASRPQDRQFILSSKKLLLSDSGFYLCAWSDRTALYNSPLHFGNGTRLTVT.

CDR3 region: CASSLAQGTNTEAFF. CDR3 coding DNA: TGTGCCAGCAGCTTAGCCCAGGGGACGAACACTGAAGCTTTCTTT. This chain uses TRBV7-6 with TRBJ1-1, with D perhaps TRBD1 (6 bases). CDR1 and CDR2 from the germline V gene are SGHVS and FNYEAQ. V was clipped by 0 bases and J by 1 base, with 9 bases between them. The CDR3 consists of 15 residues.

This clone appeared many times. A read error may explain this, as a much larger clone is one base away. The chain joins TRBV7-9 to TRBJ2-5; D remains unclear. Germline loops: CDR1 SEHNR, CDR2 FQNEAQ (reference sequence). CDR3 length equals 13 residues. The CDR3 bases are TGTGTCAGCAGCTTTGCAAGCCAAGAGACCCAGTACTTC. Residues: CVSSFASQETQYF.

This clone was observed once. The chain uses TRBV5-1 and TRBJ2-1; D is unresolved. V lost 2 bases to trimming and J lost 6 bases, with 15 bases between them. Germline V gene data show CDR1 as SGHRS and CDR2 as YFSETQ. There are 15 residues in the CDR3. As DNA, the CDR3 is TGCGCCAGCAGCTTACAGCCCACCCCCTCCAATGAGCAGTTCTTC. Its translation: CASSLQPTPSNEQFF.

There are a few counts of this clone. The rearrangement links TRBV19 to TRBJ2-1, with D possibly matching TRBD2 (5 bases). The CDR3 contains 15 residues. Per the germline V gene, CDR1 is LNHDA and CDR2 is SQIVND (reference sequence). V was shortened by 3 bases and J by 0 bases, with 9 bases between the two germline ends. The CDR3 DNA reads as TGTGCCAGTAGTATGATAGCGAGCTCCTACAATGAGCAGTTCTTC. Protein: CASSMIASSYNEQFF.

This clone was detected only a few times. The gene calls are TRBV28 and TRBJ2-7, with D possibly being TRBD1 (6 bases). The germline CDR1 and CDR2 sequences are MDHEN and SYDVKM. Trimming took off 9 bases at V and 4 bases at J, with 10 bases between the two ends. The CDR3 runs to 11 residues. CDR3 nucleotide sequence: TGTGCCAGTTCTAGGGGGTACGAGCAGTACTTC. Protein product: CASSRGYEQYF. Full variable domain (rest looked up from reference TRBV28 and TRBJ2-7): DVKVTQSSRYLVKRTGEKVFLECVQDMDHENMFWYRQDPGLGLRLIYFSYDVKMKEKGDIPEGYSVSREKKERFSLILESASTNQTSMYLCASSRGYEQYFGPGTRLTVT.

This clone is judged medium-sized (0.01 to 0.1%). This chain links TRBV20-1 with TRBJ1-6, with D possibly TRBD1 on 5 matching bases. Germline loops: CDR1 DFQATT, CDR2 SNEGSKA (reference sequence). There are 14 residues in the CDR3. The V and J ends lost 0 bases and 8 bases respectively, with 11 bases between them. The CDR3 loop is CSAREGRGDSPLHF. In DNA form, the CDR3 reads TGCAGTGCTAGAGAGGGAAGAGGGGATTCACCCCTCCACTTT.

Written as DNA, the CDR3 is TGCAGTGCGACCGGGTCTGACCTCTACGAGCAGTACTTC. Protein product: CSATGSDLYEQYF. The chain links TRBV20-1 to TRBJ2-7; D gene uncertain. The CDR3 has 13 amino acids. Trimming stripped 6 bases from V and 3 bases from J, with 15 bases between. In germline, CDR1 is DFQATT, CDR2 SNEGSKA (reference sequence).

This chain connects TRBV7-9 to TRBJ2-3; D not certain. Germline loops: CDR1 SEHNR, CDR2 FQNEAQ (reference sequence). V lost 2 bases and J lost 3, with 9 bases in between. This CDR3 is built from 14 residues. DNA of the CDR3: TGTGCCAGCAGCTTAATTTTGAGAACAGATACGCAGTATTTT. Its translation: CASSLILRTDTQYF.

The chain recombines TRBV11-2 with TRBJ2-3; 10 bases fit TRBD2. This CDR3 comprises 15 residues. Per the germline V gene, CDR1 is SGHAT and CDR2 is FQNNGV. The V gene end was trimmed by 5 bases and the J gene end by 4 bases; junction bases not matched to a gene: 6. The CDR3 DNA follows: TGTGCCAGCAGCGCGGCCAGCGGGGGGGCAGATACGCAGTATTTT. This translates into CASSAASGGADTQYF.

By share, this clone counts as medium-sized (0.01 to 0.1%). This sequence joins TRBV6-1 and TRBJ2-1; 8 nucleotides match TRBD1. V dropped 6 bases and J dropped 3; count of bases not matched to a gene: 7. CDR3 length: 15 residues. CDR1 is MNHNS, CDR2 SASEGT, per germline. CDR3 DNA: TGTGCCAGCAGAGAACAGGGGGAAGGCTACAATGAGCAGTTCTTC. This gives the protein CASREQGEGYNEQFF.

CDR3 sequence reads: CASSSQTLGRVGTGELFF. DNA of the CDR3: TGCGCCAGCAGCTCGCAAACCCTGGGGCGCGTTGGCACCGGGGAGCTGTTTTTT. The chain links TRBV5-1 to TRBJ2-2; a weak D match, TRBD1 (5 bases). V lost 3 bases, J lost 4 bases, and 22 bases lay in between. Germline assignment: CDR1 SGHRS and CDR2 YFSETQ. CDR3 size: 18 residues.